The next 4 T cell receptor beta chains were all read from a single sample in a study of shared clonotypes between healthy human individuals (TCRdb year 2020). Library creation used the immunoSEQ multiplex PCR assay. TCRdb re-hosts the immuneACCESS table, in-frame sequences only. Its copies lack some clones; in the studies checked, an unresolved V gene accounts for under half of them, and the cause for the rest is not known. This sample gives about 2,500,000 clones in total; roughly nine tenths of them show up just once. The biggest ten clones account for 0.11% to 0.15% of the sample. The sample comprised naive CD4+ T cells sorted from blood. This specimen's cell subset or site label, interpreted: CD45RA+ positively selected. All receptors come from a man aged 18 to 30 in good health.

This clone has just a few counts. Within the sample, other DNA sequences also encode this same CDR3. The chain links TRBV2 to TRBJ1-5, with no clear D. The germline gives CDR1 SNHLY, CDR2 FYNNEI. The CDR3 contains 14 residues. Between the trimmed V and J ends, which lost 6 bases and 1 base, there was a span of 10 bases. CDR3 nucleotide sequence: TGTGCCAGCAGCGCTGGAGGAAGCAATCAGCCCCAGCATTTT. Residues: CASSAGGSNQPQHF.

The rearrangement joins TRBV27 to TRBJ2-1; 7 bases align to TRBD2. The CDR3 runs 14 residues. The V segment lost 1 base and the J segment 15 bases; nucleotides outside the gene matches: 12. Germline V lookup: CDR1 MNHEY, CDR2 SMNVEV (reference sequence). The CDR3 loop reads CASSLWFDGGEVFF. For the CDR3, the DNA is TGTGCCAGCAGTTTATGGTTCGATGGGGGGGAAGTGTTCTTC.

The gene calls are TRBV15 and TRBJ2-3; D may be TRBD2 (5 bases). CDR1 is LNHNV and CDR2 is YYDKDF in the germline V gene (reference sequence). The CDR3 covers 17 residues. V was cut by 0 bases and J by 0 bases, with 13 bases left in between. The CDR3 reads CATSRDYEGGSTDTQYF. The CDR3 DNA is TGTGCCACCAGCAGAGATTATGAGGGCGGGAGCACAGATACGCAGTATTTT.

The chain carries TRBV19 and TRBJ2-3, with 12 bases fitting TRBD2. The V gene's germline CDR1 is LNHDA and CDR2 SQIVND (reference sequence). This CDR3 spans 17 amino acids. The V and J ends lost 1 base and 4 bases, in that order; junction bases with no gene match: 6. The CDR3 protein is CASSIAPGLAGADTQYF. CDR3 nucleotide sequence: TGTGCCAGTAGTATAGCTCCGGGACTAGCGGGCGCAGATACGCAGTATTTT.